The rows below give T cell receptor beta chains drawn from one sample of a study of beta chain features in type 1 diabetes. The assay was immunoSEQ multiplex PCR, and TCRdb's table has in-frame clones only and misses some. The table records about 250,000 clones, 13% to 15% of them present only once. Sequences were obtained from naive CD4+ T cells from blood. Every receptor here comes from a woman aged 40 to 50 in good health. The CDR3 runs from the conserved cysteine through the conserved F or W. The order of the fields is V gene, J gene, D gene, clone size, CDR3 protein, CDR3 DNA. The D gene is left open where the match is weak. Part of the rows lack a size; the others show once, few, many or a class for expanded clones.

v_call: TRBV7-2; j_call: TRBJ1-1; d_call: -; clone_size: -; cdr3_aa: CALQGHTEAFF; cdr3_nt: TGTGCCCTCCAGGGCCACACTGAAGCTTTCTTT
v_call: TRBV10-3; j_call: TRBJ2-3; d_call: TRBD1; clone_size: few; cdr3_aa: CAISAGTGTDTQYF; cdr3_nt: TGTGCCATCAGTGCCGGGACAGGCACAGATACGCAGTATTTT
v_call: TRBV6-5; j_call: TRBJ2-1; d_call: -; clone_size: few; cdr3_aa: CASSMGLRDEQFF; cdr3_nt: TGTGCCAGCAGTATGGGACTTCGCGATGAGCAGTTCTTC
v_call: TRBV6-1; j_call: TRBJ2-7; d_call: TRBD2; clone_size: -; cdr3_aa: CASSARTSGGYEQYF; cdr3_nt: TGTGCCAGCAGTGCGCGGACTAGCGGGGGCTACGAGCAGTACTTC
v_call: TRBV6-1; j_call: TRBJ1-4; d_call: -; clone_size: -; cdr3_aa: CASSVGPTNEKLFF; cdr3_nt: TGTGCCAGCAGTGTGGGGCCAACTAATGAAAAACTGTTTTTT
v_call: TRBV6-6; j_call: TRBJ1-2; d_call: TRBD1; clone_size: few; cdr3_aa: CASSPDRRFHGYTF; cdr3_nt: TGTGCCAGCAGCCCGGACAGGAGGTTTCATGGCTACACCTTC
v_call: TRBV4-3; j_call: TRBJ2-1; d_call: TRBD2; clone_size: -; cdr3_aa: CASSQLIAGGSSYNEQFF; cdr3_nt: TGCGCCAGCAGCCAACTCATAGCGGGGGGGAGCTCCTACAATGAGCAGTTCTTC
v_call: TRBV5-1; j_call: TRBJ2-3; d_call: -; clone_size: -; cdr3_aa: CASGGYLHTQYF; cdr3_nt: TGCGCCAGCGGGGGGTACCTTCATACGCAGTATTTT
v_call: TRBV6-5; j_call: TRBJ1-2; d_call: -; clone_size: -; cdr3_aa: CASSYSGGGSDGYTF; cdr3_nt: TGTGCCAGCAGTTACTCAGGAGGCGGGAGCGACGGCTACACCTTC
v_call: TRBV2; j_call: TRBJ2-2; d_call: TRBD2; clone_size: few; cdr3_aa: CASSVLATNTGELFF; cdr3_nt: TGTGCCAGCAGTGTACTAGCGACGAACACCGGGGAGCTGTTTTTT
v_call: TRBV23-1; j_call: TRBJ1-2; d_call: TRBD1; clone_size: -; cdr3_aa: CASHQIDRQGHGYTF; cdr3_nt: TGCGCCAGCCATCAAATCGATAGACAGGGACATGGCTACACCTTC
v_call: TRBV7-7; j_call: TRBJ2-2; d_call: -; clone_size: -; cdr3_aa: CASSSLSNTGELFF; cdr3_nt: TGTGCTAGCAGCTCCCTTTCGAACACCGGGGAGCTGTTTTTT
v_call: TRBV19; j_call: TRBJ2-7; d_call: -; clone_size: -; cdr3_aa: CARGAVPQSRTYEQYF; cdr3_nt: TGTGCCAGAGGAGCCGTGCCGCAGTCTAGAACCTACGAGCAGTACTTC
v_call: TRBV18; j_call: TRBJ2-1; d_call: TRBD1; clone_size: few; cdr3_aa: CASSPITGGGYEQFF; cdr3_nt: TGTGCCAGCTCACCTATTACAGGGGGCGGGTATGAGCAGTTCTTC
v_call: TRBV6-6; j_call: TRBJ2-1; d_call: -; clone_size: -; cdr3_aa: CASSGRGSYNEQFF; cdr3_nt: TGTGCCAGCAGTGGCAGGGGCTCCTACAATGAGCAGTTCTTC
v_call: TRBV7-2; j_call: TRBJ1-1; d_call: -; clone_size: few; cdr3_aa: CASSPWGRGSTEAFF; cdr3_nt: TGTGCCAGCAGCCCTTGGGGGCGCGGGAGCACTGAAGCTTTCTTT
v_call: TRBV15; j_call: TRBJ2-3; d_call: -; clone_size: few; cdr3_aa: CATSTPRDFYTDTQYF; cdr3_nt: TGTGCCACCAGCACCCCCCGGGACTTCTACACAGATACGCAGTATTTT
v_call: TRBV28; j_call: TRBJ1-5; d_call: -; clone_size: few; cdr3_aa: CASSLWRQPQHF; cdr3_nt: TGTGCCAGCAGTTTATGGCGTCAGCCCCAGCATTTT
v_call: TRBV4-3; j_call: TRBJ2-7; d_call: TRBD1; clone_size: many; cdr3_aa: CASSPHPGQRQYF; cdr3_nt: TGCGCCAGCAGCCCACACCCGGGACAGCGCCAGTACTTC
v_call: TRBV5-1; j_call: TRBJ1-1; d_call: -; clone_size: -; cdr3_aa: CASSPRTMNTEAFF; cdr3_nt: TGCGCCAGCAGCCCGAGGACTATGAACACTGAAGCTTTCTTT
v_call: TRBV7-6; j_call: TRBJ2-7; d_call: -; clone_size: -; cdr3_aa: CASSLDRSYEQYF; cdr3_nt: TGTGCCAGCAGCTTGGACAGATCCTACGAGCAGTACTTC
v_call: TRBV19; j_call: TRBJ1-2; d_call: -; clone_size: -; cdr3_aa: CASSLRTANYGYTF; cdr3_nt: TGTGCCAGTAGCCTCCGGACTGCTAACTATGGCTACACCTTC
v_call: TRBV5-6; j_call: TRBJ1-2; d_call: TRBD1; clone_size: few; cdr3_aa: CASSGGTGAGYGYTF; cdr3_nt: TGTGCCAGCAGCGGAGGGACAGGGGCTGGCTATGGCTACACCTTC
v_call: TRBV7-9; j_call: TRBJ1-1; d_call: -; clone_size: few; cdr3_aa: CASSEGLRGTEAFF; cdr3_nt: TGTGCCAGCAGCGAAGGCCTCAGAGGCACTGAAGCTTTCTTT
v_call: TRBV11-2; j_call: TRBJ1-1; d_call: -; clone_size: -; cdr3_aa: CASSLERGEAFF; cdr3_nt: TGTGCCAGCAGCTTAGAGCGGGGTGAAGCTTTCTTT
v_call: TRBV15; j_call: TRBJ2-2; d_call: -; clone_size: few; cdr3_aa: CATSGGDTGELFF; cdr3_nt: TGTGCCACCAGCGGAGGAGACACCGGGGAGCTGTTTTTT
v_call: TRBV29-1; j_call: TRBJ2-2; d_call: -; clone_size: few; cdr3_aa: CSVTPGLRNTGELFF; cdr3_nt: TGCAGCGTTACCCCAGGGTTGAGAAACACCGGGGAGCTGTTTTTT
v_call: TRBV4-1; j_call: TRBJ1-1; d_call: TRBD1; clone_size: few; cdr3_aa: CASSKGTGGNTEAFF; cdr3_nt: TGCGCCAGCAGCAAAGGGACAGGGGGGAACACTGAAGCTTTCTTT
v_call: TRBV5-4; j_call: TRBJ2-3; d_call: -; clone_size: -; cdr3_aa: CASRLQGRADTQYF; cdr3_nt: TGTGCCAGCAGACTGCAGGGTCGGGCAGATACGCAGTATTTT
v_call: TRBV19; j_call: TRBJ1-1; d_call: -; clone_size: -; cdr3_aa: CASRREMAFF; cdr3_nt: TGTGCCAGTAGAAGAGAAATGGCTTTCTTT
v_call: TRBV11-2; j_call: TRBJ1-3; d_call: TRBD1; clone_size: few; cdr3_aa: CASSLEDRGFQGNTIYF; cdr3_nt: TGTGCCAGCAGCTTAGAAGACAGGGGGTTCCAGGGAAACACCATATATTTT
v_call: TRBV9; j_call: TRBJ2-1; d_call: TRBD2; clone_size: -; cdr3_aa: CASSVDPSGGSNNEQFF; cdr3_nt: TGTGCCAGCAGCGTAGACCCCTCGGGGGGGTCGAACAATGAGCAGTTCTTC
v_call: TRBV19; j_call: TRBJ1-5; d_call: TRBD1; clone_size: few; cdr3_aa: CASSSGTEFNQPQHF; cdr3_nt: TGTGCCAGTAGCTCCGGGACAGAATTTAATCAGCCCCAGCATTTT
v_call: TRBV2; j_call: TRBJ2-1; d_call: TRBD1; clone_size: -; cdr3_aa: CASSTTGGTGNEQFF; cdr3_nt: TGTGCCAGCAGTACTACAGGGGGCACCGGCAATGAGCAGTTCTTC
v_call: TRBV7-2; j_call: TRBJ2-1; d_call: TRBD2; clone_size: few; cdr3_aa: CASSLGHGGAGGHNEQFF; cdr3_nt: TGTGCCAGCAGCTTAGGGCACGGGGGGGCCGGGGGCCACAATGAGCAGTTCTTC
v_call: TRBV6-1; j_call: TRBJ1-1; d_call: -; clone_size: -; cdr3_aa: CASIHTYTEAFF; cdr3_nt: TGTGCCAGCATCCACACCTACACTGAAGCTTTCTTT
v_call: TRBV6-5; j_call: TRBJ1-2; d_call: -; clone_size: few; cdr3_aa: CASSYRQAGGYTF; cdr3_nt: TGTGCCAGCAGTTACCGGCAGGCTGGAGGCTACACCTTC
v_call: TRBV7-9; j_call: TRBJ2-5; d_call: TRBD2; clone_size: -; cdr3_aa: CASSWTSGGIQETQYF; cdr3_nt: TGTGCCAGCAGCTGGACTAGCGGGGGGATCCAAGAGACCCAGTACTTC
v_call: TRBV5-1; j_call: TRBJ2-5; d_call: TRBD2; clone_size: few; cdr3_aa: CASGPGTRAQETQYF; cdr3_nt: TGCGCCAGCGGACCCGGGACTAGAGCCCAAGAGACCCAGTACTTC
v_call: TRBV19; j_call: TRBJ1-2; d_call: TRBD1; clone_size: -; cdr3_aa: CASSPWDRGNYGYTF; cdr3_nt: TGTGCCAGTAGTCCGTGGGACAGGGGGAACTATGGCTACACCTTC
v_call: TRBV7-9; j_call: TRBJ2-3; d_call: TRBD1; clone_size: few; cdr3_aa: CASSLPGTGVPDTQYF; cdr3_nt: TGTGCCAGCAGCTTACCCGGGACAGGGGTTCCAGATACGCAGTATTTT
v_call: TRBV19; j_call: TRBJ1-5; d_call: TRBD1; clone_size: few; cdr3_aa: CASSSGQGLSGQPQHF; cdr3_nt: TGTGCCAGTAGTTCGGGACAGGGGTTAAGCGGGCAGCCCCAGCATTTT
v_call: TRBV5-8; j_call: TRBJ1-6; d_call: -; clone_size: few; cdr3_aa: CASITDSTLNSPLHF; cdr3_nt: TGTGCCAGCATCACTGACAGTACCCTTAATTCACCCCTCCACTTT
v_call: TRBV19; j_call: TRBJ2-7; d_call: -; clone_size: few; cdr3_aa: CASSIGQPYEQYF; cdr3_nt: TGTGCCAGTAGTATAGGACAGCCCTACGAGCAGTACTTC
v_call: TRBV5-1; j_call: TRBJ2-1; d_call: -; clone_size: -; cdr3_aa: CASSLVVSGLPGEQFF; cdr3_nt: TGCGCCAGCAGCTTGGTCGTTAGCGGTCTACCGGGGGAGCAGTTCTTC
v_call: TRBV5-4; j_call: TRBJ2-7; d_call: -; clone_size: few; cdr3_aa: CASSLGAGGRIYEQYF; cdr3_nt: TGTGCCAGCAGCTTGGGAGCTGGGGGCCGCATTTACGAGCAGTACTTC
v_call: TRBV6-5; j_call: TRBJ2-1; d_call: TRBD1; clone_size: few; cdr3_aa: CASSPETGHEQFF; cdr3_nt: TGTGCCAGCAGTCCCGAGACAGGGCATGAGCAGTTCTTC
v_call: TRBV25-1; j_call: TRBJ2-1; d_call: -; clone_size: few; cdr3_aa: CASSEGQGPRNEQFF; cdr3_nt: TGTGCCAGCAGTGAAGGGCAGGGCCCCAGAAATGAGCAGTTCTTC
v_call: TRBV7-6; j_call: TRBJ1-4; d_call: -; clone_size: few; cdr3_aa: CASSLGQGNEKLFF; cdr3_nt: TGTGCCAGCAGCCTCGGGCAGGGAAATGAAAAACTGTTTTTT
v_call: TRBV7-6; j_call: TRBJ2-5; d_call: -; clone_size: few; cdr3_aa: CASSAKAGSQETQYF; cdr3_nt: TGTGCCAGCAGCGCAAAGGCGGGCAGCCAAGAGACCCAGTACTTC
v_call: TRBV15; j_call: TRBJ2-5; d_call: -; clone_size: few; cdr3_aa: CATSRDRSGETQYF; cdr3_nt: TGTGCCACCAGCAGAGATCGAAGCGGGGAGACCCAGTACTTC
v_call: TRBV10-3; j_call: TRBJ1-2; d_call: -; clone_size: -; cdr3_aa: CAILPSTSGGYTF; cdr3_nt: TGTGCCATCTTACCTTCCACCTCGGGTGGCTACACCTTC